These T cell receptor beta chains were read from a single sample in a study of long-term antiretroviral therapy in people with HIV. The assay was immunoSEQ multiplex PCR, and TCRdb's table has in-frame clones only and misses some. The sample has around 20,000 clones, over 80% seen once. The sequencing used unsorted PBMCs, collected roughly 4 years after starting antiretroviral therapy. The receptors were gathered from a man aged 18 to 29 with HIV. CDR3s leave out the opening cysteine and the closing phenylalanine or tryptophan.

J gene	V gene	CDR3 protein
TRBJ1-1	TRBV6-6	ASRGGQLKAF
TRBJ2-3	TRBV9	ASSDPTGRGYTDTQY
TRBJ2-5	TRBV19	ASSILQGETQY
TRBJ1-1	TRBV29-1	SGNSVNTEAF
TRBJ2-5	TRBV5-1	ASSLVRGGETQY
TRBJ1-1	TRBV2	ASIRGVNTEAF
TRBJ1-2	TRBV27	ASKQGRMSYT
TRBJ2-6	TRBV5-8	ASSLPGAGANVLT
TRBJ1-5	TRBV4-1	ASSQDLGQPQH
TRBJ1-1	TRBV7-3	ASSFGNTEAF
TRBJ2-5	TRBV5-4	ASSLEASGGVKETQY
TRBJ2-2	TRBV19	ASDRGGANTGELF
TRBJ2-2	TRBV11-2	ASSLVGGTGELF
TRBJ1-6	TRBV5-1	ASSLLMINSPLH
TRBJ1-1	TRBV30	AWSSGTVEKAF
TRBJ1-5	TRBV12-2	ASRLVFRNHSNQPQH
TRBJ1-6	TRBV7-3	ASSLTIPGPGTNSPLH
TRBJ1-1	TRBV5-1	ASKEDWNTEAF
TRBJ1-4	TRBV7-9	ASSLARTLGEELF
TRBJ1-3	TRBV7-9	ASSRVGTRGGNTIY
TRBJ1-4	TRBV6-1	ASSETHGRGNEKLF
TRBJ1-2	TRBV9	ASSVADNPANYGYT
TRBJ2-7	TRBV27	ASSLWIGQSYEQY
TRBJ2-7	TRBV18	ASSPPRTGHEQY
TRBJ1-4	TRBV4-2	ASSQDLGQGAMKLF
TRBJ1-5	TRBV6-4	ASSYSGQNSNQPQH
TRBJ2-2	TRBV4-1	ASSQDKGGRNTGELF
TRBJ1-2	TRBV5-4	ASSGGQGVDGYT
TRBJ2-1	TRBV5-1	ASSLGVANEQF
TRBJ1-6	TRBV28	ASTTINSPLH
TRBJ1-2	TRBV25-1	ASSDHRGINGYT
TRBJ1-1	TRBV7-9	ASSTGSLNEAF
TRBJ2-7	TRBV2	ASRALVSSYEQY
TRBJ1-2	TRBV10-2	ASSAHGSRGDGYT
TRBJ1-1	TRBV9	ASSPPPGENTEAF
TRBJ1-4	TRBV4-2	ASSQISQGPEKLF
TRBJ2-7	TRBV5-4	ASSSPTGTSYEQY
TRBJ1-1	TRBV11-2	ASSWTMNTEAF
TRBJ2-3	TRBV6-1	ASSSRTGVTDTQY
TRBJ2-7	TRBV6-1	AIPGTALHEQY
TRBJ2-2	TRBV27	ASRPADRSTGELF
TRBJ1-2	TRBV15	ATSRELGIGHGYT
TRBJ2-1	TRBV10-1	ASSFTGEAHNEQF
TRBJ1-2	TRBV4-1	ASRDASNYGYT
TRBJ2-2	TRBV9	ASSVRRDRANTGELF
TRBJ1-4	TRBV7-2	ASSLQGMANEKLF
TRBJ1-6	TRBV10-3	AIRAVSPSSYNSPLH
TRBJ2-5	TRBV7-9	ASSPTGGGQETQY
TRBJ1-1	TRBV5-1	ASSLSSNTEAF
TRBJ1-1	TRBV28	ASYDRGSFPMNTEAF
TRBJ1-3	TRBV6-5	ASIPGAGNTIY
TRBJ2-2	TRBV19	ASSIGPGGARSTGELF
TRBJ2-1	TRBV19	ATKFMAGAYNEQF
TRBJ2-7	TRBV9	ASSYGTGPYEQY
TRBJ1-4	TRBV10-3	AIRGPLGREKLF
TRBJ2-7	TRBV4-1	ASSQDRGANYEQY
TRBJ1-2	TRBV6-1	ASNEDREHGYT